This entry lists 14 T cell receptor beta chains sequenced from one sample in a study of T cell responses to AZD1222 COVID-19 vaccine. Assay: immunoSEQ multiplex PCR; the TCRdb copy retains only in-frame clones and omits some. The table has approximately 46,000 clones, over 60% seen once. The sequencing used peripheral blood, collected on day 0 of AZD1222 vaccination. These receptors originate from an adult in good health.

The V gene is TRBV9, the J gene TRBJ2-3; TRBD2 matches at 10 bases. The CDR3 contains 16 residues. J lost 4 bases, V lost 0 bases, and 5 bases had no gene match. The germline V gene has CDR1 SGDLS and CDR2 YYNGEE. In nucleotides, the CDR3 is TGTGCCAGCAGCGTAGTTCCAGCGGGGGGGTCAGATACGCAGTATTTT. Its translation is CASSVVPAGGSDTQYF. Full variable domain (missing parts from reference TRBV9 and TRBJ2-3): DSGVTQTPKHLITATGQRVTLRCSPRSGDLSVYWYQQSLDQGLQFLIQYYNGEERAKGNILERFSAQQFPDLHSELNLSSLELGDSALYFCASSVVPAGGSDTQYFGPGTRLTVL.

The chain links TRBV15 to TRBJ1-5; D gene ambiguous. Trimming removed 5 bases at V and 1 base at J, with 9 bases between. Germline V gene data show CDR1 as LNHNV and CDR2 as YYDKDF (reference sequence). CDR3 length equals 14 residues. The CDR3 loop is CATSGSLSNQPQHF. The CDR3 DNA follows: TGTGCCACCAGCGGGTCGTTGAGCAATCAGCCCCAGCATTTT. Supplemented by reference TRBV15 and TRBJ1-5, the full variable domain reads DAMVIQNPRYQVTQFGKPVTLSCSQTLNHNVMYWYQQKSSQAPKLLFHYYDKDFNNEADTPDNFQSRRPNTSFCFLDIRSPGLGDTAMYLCATSGSLSNQPQHFGDGTRLSIL.

CDR3 protein: CATSRGGGSSYEQYF. DNA of the CDR3: TGTGCCACCAGCAGGGGGGGTGGCAGCTCCTACGAGCAGTACTTC. The V call is TRBV15, the J call TRBJ2-7; possibly TRBD2 for D (6 bases). The CDR3 covers 15 residues. Trimming stripped 3 bases from V and 0 bases from J, with 12 bases between. CDR1 and CDR2 from the germline V gene are LNHNV and YYDKDF (reference sequence).

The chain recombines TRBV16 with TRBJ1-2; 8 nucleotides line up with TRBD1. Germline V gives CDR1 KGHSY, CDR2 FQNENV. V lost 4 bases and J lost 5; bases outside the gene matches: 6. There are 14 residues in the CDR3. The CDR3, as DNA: TGTGCCAGCAGCCCGGGGGACAGGCCTTATGGCTACACCTTC. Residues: CASSPGDRPYGYTF.

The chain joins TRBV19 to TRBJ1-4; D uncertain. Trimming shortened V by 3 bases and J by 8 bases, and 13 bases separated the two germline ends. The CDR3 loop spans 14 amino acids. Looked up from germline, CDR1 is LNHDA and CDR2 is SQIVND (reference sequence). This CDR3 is CASSMQSRNEKLFF. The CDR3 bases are TGTGCCAGTAGTATGCAAAGCCGGAACGAAAAACTGTTTTTT. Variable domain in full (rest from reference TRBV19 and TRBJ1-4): DGGITQSPKYLFRKEGQNVTLSCEQNLNHDAMYWYRQDPGQGLRLIYYSQIVNDFQKGDIAEGYSVSREKKESFPLTVTSAQKNPTAFYLCASSMQSRNEKLFFGSGTQLSVL.

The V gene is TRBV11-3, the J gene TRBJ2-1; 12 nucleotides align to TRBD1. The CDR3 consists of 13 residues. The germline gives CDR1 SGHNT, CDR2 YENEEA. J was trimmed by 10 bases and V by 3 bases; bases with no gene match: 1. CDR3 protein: CASSFGTGGEQFF. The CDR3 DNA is TGTGCCAGCAGCTTCGGGACAGGGGGCGAGCAGTTCTTC.

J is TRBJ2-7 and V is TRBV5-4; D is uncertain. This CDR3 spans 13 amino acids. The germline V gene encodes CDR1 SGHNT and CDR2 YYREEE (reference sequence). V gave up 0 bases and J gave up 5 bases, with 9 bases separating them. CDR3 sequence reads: CASSLVGINEQYF. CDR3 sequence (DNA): TGTGCCAGCAGCTTGGTGGGGATCAACGAGCAGTACTTC.

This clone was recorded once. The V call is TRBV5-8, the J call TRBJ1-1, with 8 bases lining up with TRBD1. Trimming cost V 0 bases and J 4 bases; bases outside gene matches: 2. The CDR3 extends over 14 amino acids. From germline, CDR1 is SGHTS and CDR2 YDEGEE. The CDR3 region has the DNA TGTGCCAGCAGCTTGGCGGACAGGGTCACTGAAGCTTTCTTT. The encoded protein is CASSLADRVTEAFF.

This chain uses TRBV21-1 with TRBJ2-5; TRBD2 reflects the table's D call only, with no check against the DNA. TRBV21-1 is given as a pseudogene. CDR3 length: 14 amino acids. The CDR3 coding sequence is TGTGCCAGCAGCAAATTTAAAGCCCCGGAGACCCAGTACTTC. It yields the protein CASSKFKAPETQYF.

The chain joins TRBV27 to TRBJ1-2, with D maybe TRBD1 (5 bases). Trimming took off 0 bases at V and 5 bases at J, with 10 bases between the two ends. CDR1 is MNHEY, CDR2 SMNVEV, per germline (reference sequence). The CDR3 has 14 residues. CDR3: CASSLSEQAYGYTF. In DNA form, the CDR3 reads TGTGCCAGCAGTTTATCGGAACAGGCTTATGGCTACACCTTC.

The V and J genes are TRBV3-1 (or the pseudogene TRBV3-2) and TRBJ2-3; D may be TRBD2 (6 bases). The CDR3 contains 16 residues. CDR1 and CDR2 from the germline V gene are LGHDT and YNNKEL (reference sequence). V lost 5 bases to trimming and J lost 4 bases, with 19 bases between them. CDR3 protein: CASSARVQRAADTQYF. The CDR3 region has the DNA TGTGCCAGCAGCGCAAGAGTACAGCGGGCCGCAGATACGCAGTATTTT.

The CDR3 DNA reads as TGTGCCAGCAGGTTGGGGTCTTGGCAGTCGCAGTTCTTC. It translates to CASRLGSWQSQFF. The chain carries TRBV27 and TRBJ2-1; D call uncertain. In germline, CDR1 is MNHEY, CDR2 SMNVEV (reference sequence). The V gene lost 6 bases and the J gene lost 12 bases, with 18 bases spanning the gap. The CDR3 length is 13 residues.

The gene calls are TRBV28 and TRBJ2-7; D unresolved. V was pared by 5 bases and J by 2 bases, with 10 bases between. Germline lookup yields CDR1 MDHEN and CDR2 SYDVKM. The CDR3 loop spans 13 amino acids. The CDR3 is CASSVSGPYEQYF. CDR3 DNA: TGTGCCAGCAGTGTGTCCGGGCCCTACGAGCAGTACTTC.

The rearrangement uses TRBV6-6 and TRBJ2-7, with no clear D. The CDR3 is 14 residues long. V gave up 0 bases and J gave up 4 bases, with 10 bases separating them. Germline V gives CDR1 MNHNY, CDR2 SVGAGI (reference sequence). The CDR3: CASSYSASWYEQYF. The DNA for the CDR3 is TGTGCCAGCAGTTACTCGGCTAGTTGGTACGAGCAGTACTTC.